The entry that follows covers one T cell receptor beta chain sequence. These data are taken from a study of blood T cell repertoires in COVID-19. Generated by immunoSEQ multiplex PCR, the TCRdb table keeps only in-frame clones and is missing some. This table holds over 200,000 clones, about 87% found once. The cohort comprised adults aged about 18 to 100 years residing in approximately 22 US areas. The source material was PBMCs or T cells enriched from blood (not recorded which). The source of this sequence is a woman in her 30s who had been exposed to COVID-19.

CDR3 loop: CASSPNSGSRNEQFF. Written as DNA, the CDR3 is TGTGCCAGCAGTCCCAATAGCGGGAGTCGGAATGAGCAGTTCTTC. J is TRBJ2-1 and V is TRBV27, with 9 bases that match TRBD2. CDR3 size: 15 residues. Per germline, CDR1 MNHEY and CDR2 SMNVEV (reference sequence). Trimming took 5 bases from V and 7 from J; bases not matched to a gene: 9.